This TCR beta chain comes out of a study of T cells expressing NK-cell markers. 5'RACE template switching with UMIs generated TCR beta cDNA. TCRdb re-called the 5' RACE reads and gives one entry per CDR3 protein, without DNA. The sample has 200,000 to 300,000 distinct CDR3 sequences. The study, taken as a whole, reports: The CD3+CD56-NKG2C+ fraction of a handful of donors was also led by these clonotypes.

Of note for this clonotype: Its cognate antigen is unknown.

Germline V CDR1 and CDR2: SGHTA, FQGNSA. The CDR3 is made up of 15 amino acids. The receptor was isolated from a woman between 18 and 75 years old in good health. The rearrangement joins TRBV7-2 to TRBJ1-4; checking the TCRdb D call of TRBD1 is not possible without DNA. Sequenced material: blood T cells: a sorted CD56 or NKG2C T cell subset, CD4+ or CD8+ T cells, or bulk PBMC T cells (not recorded which). CDR3 amino acids: CASSSGQPGIEKLFF.